This T cell receptor (beta chain) was sequenced during a study of blood T cell repertoires in COVID-19. The V end was cut by 2 bases, the J end by 7 bases, with 11 bases between. CDR3 length: 13 amino acids. Per the germline V gene, CDR1 is MNHEY and CDR2 is SVGAGI. The repertoire was sequenced with immunoSEQ multiplex PCR; TCRdb's copy has only in-frame clones and lacks some. The sample has a few hundred thousand clones, about 91% seen once. The origin of this receptor is a woman aged 40-49 years who had recovered from COVID-19. The sample consisted of peripheral blood. This sequence joins TRBV6-5 and TRBJ1-1; TRBD1 is a possible D gene (6 bases). The CDR3 here is CASSYGGANEAFF. In DNA form, the CDR3 reads TGTGCCAGCAGTTACGGGGGCGCGAATGAAGCTTTCTTT.